This T cell receptor beta chain was sequenced during a study of blood T cell repertoires in COVID-19. Study overall: COVID-19 samples collected from the United States, Italy and Spain covered acute and convalescent phases. From T cells, B-cell-depleted T cells, or PBMCs came the material, which was cDNA or gDNA.

Participants' reported clinical history set cohort assignment. Two negative PCRs, clearance, or symptom resolution characterized the recovered Cohort 3 donors. This clone has ten or more counts. The assay was immunoSEQ multiplex PCR, and TCRdb's table has in-frame clones only and misses some. Of about 400,000 clones in the sample, around nine tenths are singletons; the top ten hold 1.7%. Sequencing was carried out using PBMCs or T cells enriched from blood (not recorded which). This TCR came from a woman aged 25-40 years who had recovered from COVID-19.

CDR3 nucleotides: TGTGCCAGCAGCTTCGTGCAGATCAGGGTTTCGAACACTGAAGCTTTCTTT. Its protein is CASSFVQIRVSNTEAFF. The chain recombines TRBV7-8 with TRBJ1-1; TRBD1 might be the D (5 bases). The germline V gene has CDR1 SGHVS and CDR2 FQNEAQ. Trimming removed 3 bases from V and 1 base from J, with 18 bases in between. The CDR3 has 17 amino acids.